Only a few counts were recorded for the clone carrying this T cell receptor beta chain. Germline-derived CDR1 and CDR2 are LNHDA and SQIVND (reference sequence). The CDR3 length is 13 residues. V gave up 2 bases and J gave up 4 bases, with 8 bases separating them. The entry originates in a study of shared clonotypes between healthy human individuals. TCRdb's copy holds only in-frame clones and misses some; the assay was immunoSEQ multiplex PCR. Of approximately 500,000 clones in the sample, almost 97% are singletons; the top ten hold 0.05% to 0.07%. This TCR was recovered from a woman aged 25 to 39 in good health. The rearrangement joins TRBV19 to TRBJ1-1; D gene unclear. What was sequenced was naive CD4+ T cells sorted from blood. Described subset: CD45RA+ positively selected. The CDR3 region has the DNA TGTGCCAGTAGTATAACGGAGTCCACTGAAGCTTTCTTT. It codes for CASSITESTEAFF.